The clone carrying this T cell receptor beta chain showed up just a few times. Its target is not known. V gave up 0 bases and J gave up 7 bases; unmatched junction bases: 16. Germline assignment: CDR1 GTSNPN and CDR2 SVGIG (reference sequence). This CDR3 has 17 amino acids. The data derive from a study of cytomegalovirus exposure and HLA in healthy donors. Findings of the study overall: Among the most significant clusters, several appeared linked to common viral pathogens in a later analysis. The study reported that TCR beta sequences accurately predicted HLA-A and HLA-B alleles in most subjects.

This PCR relied on a set of 60 Vbeta primers and 13 Jbeta primers. Measured with immunoSEQ multiplex PCR; TCRdb has only the in-frame clones, and not every one. Among some 130,000 clones listed, around three quarters were seen once. The sequenced sample consisted of PBMCs. J is TRBJ2-7 and V is TRBV30, with TRBD1 matching 9 bases. This TCR derives from a middle-aged man in good health and CMV-seronegative. The CDR3 DNA follows: TGTGCCTGGAGTGTAAGGTGGACAGGGGCTACTTCGGGGGAGCAGTACTTC. Its protein product is CAWSVRWTGATSGEQYF. Filled out from reference TRBV30 and TRBJ2-7, the complete variable domain reads SQTIHQWPATLVQPVGSPLSLECTVEGTSNPNLYWYRQAAGRGLQLLFYSVGIGQISSEVPQNLSASRPQDRQFILSSKKLLLSDSGFYLCAWSVRWTGATSGEQYFGPGTRLTVT.